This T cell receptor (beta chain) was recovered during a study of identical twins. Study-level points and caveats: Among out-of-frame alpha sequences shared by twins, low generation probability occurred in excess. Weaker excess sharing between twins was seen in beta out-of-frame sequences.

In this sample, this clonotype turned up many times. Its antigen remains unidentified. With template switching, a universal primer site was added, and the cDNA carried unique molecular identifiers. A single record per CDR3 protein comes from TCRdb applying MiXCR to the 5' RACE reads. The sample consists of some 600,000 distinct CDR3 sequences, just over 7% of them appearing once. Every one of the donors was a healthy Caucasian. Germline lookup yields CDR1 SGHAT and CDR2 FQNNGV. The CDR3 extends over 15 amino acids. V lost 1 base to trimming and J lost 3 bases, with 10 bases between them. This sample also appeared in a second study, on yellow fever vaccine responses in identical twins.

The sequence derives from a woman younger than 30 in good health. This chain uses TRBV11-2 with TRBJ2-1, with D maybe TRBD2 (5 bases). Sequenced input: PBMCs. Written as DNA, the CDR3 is TGTGCCAGCAGCTTAGGGGCGGGTAACTACAATGAGCAGTTCTTC. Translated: CASSLGAGNYNEQFF.